This TCR beta chain was recovered during a study of blood T cell repertoires in COVID-19. In this sample, this clone turned up a few times. This CDR3 is 15 amino acids long. Germline CDR1 SGDLS, CDR2 YYNGEE. Trimming at V came to 4 bases and at J to 1 base, leaving 4 bases not matched to a gene. Study processing details: Estimated nucleated cell counts came from reference gene primer amplification. The assay was immunoSEQ multiplex PCR, and TCRdb's table has in-frame clones only and misses some. V and J calls and clone size come straight from that table; D and trimming were deduced from the DNA. The sample contains 300,000 to 450,000 clones, roughly nine tenths of which appear only once.

The TCR sequence derives from a woman in her sixties or seventies with COVID-19, enrolled during active disease. Material for sequencing was peripheral blood. The chain has TRBV9 and TRBJ1-2, with 10 bases that match TRBD1. The CDR3 here is CASSLRDRGNYGYTF. CDR3 nucleotides: TGTGCCAGCAGCCTCCGGGACAGGGGTAACTATGGCTACACCTTC.